This paragraph covers one TCR beta chain sequence. The sample holds one count of this clone. No antigen is known for it. No base qualities exist here, and no much larger clone lies one base off it. This record belongs to a study of OX40 agonist ivuxolimab in advanced cancers. In terms of the full investigation: Ivuxolimab, which targeted the costimulatory receptor OX40 (CD134), was an agonistic, fully human IgG2 monoclonal antibody. Of the approximately 50 dose-escalation patients, hepatocellular carcinoma was present in approximately 20, melanoma in approximately 15, renal cell carcinoma in 9 and head and neck cancer in 9. Partial responses occurred in three dose-escalation patients: two with cutaneous melanoma and one with hepatocellular carcinoma. The paper reports the monotherapy dose-escalation portion (N ≈ 52 patients) of the phase I ivuxolimab trial. In the dose-escalation cohort, approximately 80% of patients were male, and the mean age was roughly 56 years with a range of roughly 20 to 79. Intravenous ivuxolimab was administered to patients every 2 weeks at six dose levels: 0.01, 0.1, 0.3, 1.5, 3 and 10 mg/kg. The point of sequencing TCRbeta in the periphery was to test whether ivuxolimab changed TCR sequence diversity and drove clonal T-cell expansion. Patients were allowed to have had prior anti-PD-1, anti-PD-L1 or anti-CTLA-4 therapy, and about 40% of the dose-escalation patients had been treated with checkpoint inhibitors. Paper-wide results and their limitations: At doses from 0.1 to 3.0 mg/kg, clonal expansion was seen in both CD4+ and CD8+ blood T cells between baseline and week 6. In the 0.1-3.0 mg/kg groups, partial responders were among the patients with the lowest normalized peripheral clonal expansion, particularly in CD8+ T cells. Antigen specificity was not determined for the clonally expanded peripheral T cells. On average, CD8+ T cells showed more expanded clones than CD4+ T cells after ivuxolimab. Low levels of normalized T-cell clonal expansion were also seen in some patients who did not respond.

V is pruned by 7 bases and J by 7 bases, leaving 7 bases of the junction without a gene match. The CDR3 holds 14 amino acids from the cysteine to the phenylalanine. Only the CDR3 portion is preserved as DNA: 42 bases, with reading frame beginning at the first base. Per the germline V gene, SQVTM is the CDR1 and ANQGSEA is the CDR2. For sequencing of the TCRbeta CDR3 region, genomic DNA was extracted from the sorted cells. TCRbeta CDR3 regions were sequenced using the immunoSEQ Assay. Held by TCRdb, this immuneACCESS table contains in-frame sequences only and omits some clones. Under half of the omission traces to an unresolved V gene where checked; the cause of the rest is unknown. Across this sample there are 100,000 to 150,000 clones, with roughly 91% seen only once. Together, the top ten hold more than 1% of the sample. The trial excluded patients who had a history of autoimmune disease or were on systemic immunosuppression. Peripheral blood for TCR sequencing was collected from all dose cohorts at baseline, on cycle 4 day 1, and on cycle 7 day 1. The samples were drawn from a first-in-human, open-label, multicenter phase I dose-escalation trial of ivuxolimab. Adults with locally advanced or metastatic head and neck squamous cell, hepatocellular, melanoma or renal cell carcinoma were enrolled in the trial. Before TCR sequencing, CD4+ T cells and CD8+ T cells were sorted from peripheral blood as separate populations.

This TCR was sampled from an adult with an advanced solid tumor such as melanoma, head and neck, liver or kidney cancer. The specimen comprised CD4+ or CD8+ T cells sorted from blood, sampled in a trial of the OX40 agonist ivuxolimab. Recombination linked TRBV29-1 to TRBJ2-7; the junction holds 16 bases that match TRBD2. The DNA sequence reads TGCAGCGCGGAGGGGACTAGCGGGAGGGGGGAGCAGTACTTC. This gives the protein CSAEGTSGRGEQYF.